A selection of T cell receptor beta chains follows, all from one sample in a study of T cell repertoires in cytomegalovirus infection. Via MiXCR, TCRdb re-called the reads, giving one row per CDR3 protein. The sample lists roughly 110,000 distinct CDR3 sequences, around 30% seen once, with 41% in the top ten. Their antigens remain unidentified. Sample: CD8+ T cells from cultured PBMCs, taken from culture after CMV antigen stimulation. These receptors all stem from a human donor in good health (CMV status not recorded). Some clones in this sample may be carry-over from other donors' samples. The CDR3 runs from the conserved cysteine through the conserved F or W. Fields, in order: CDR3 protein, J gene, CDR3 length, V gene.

CATTGTGNTGELFF	TRBJ2-2	14	TRBV10-3
CASSPGGVEAFF	TRBJ1-1	12	TRBV4-1
CASSLEGGQETQYF	TRBJ2-5	14	TRBV7-3
CASSQSYNEQFF	TRBJ2-1	12	TRBV7-9
CASSLPAGELFF	TRBJ2-2	12	TRBV7-2
CASNSGTVTNEKLFF	TRBJ1-4	15	TRBV7-2
CASSERGGVVYEQYF	TRBJ2-7	15	TRBV10-2
CASSLRPIVGQYASYEQYF	TRBJ2-7	19	TRBV7-3
CSVEDSTEAFF	TRBJ1-1	11	TRBV29-1
CASSYSPGGAGELFF	TRBJ2-2	15	TRBV6-2/TRBV6-3
CASSLYPGNTLEQYF	TRBJ2-7	15	TRBV5-1
CASRPGNTGELFF	TRBJ2-2	13	TRBV12-3/TRBV12-4
CASSFGGGTVSWAFF	TRBJ1-1	15	TRBV12-3/TRBV12-4
CASSLTGSKRDEQFF	TRBJ2-1	15	TRBV6-5
CASSQTGFGTDAYEQYF	TRBJ2-7	17	TRBV5-5
CASSCVYRCGNTIYF	TRBJ1-3	15	TRBV5-1
CASSLQARSSYEQYF	TRBJ2-7	15	TRBV7-9
CASRFSGNRDTEAFF	TRBJ1-1	15	TRBV4-3
CASSPEGFQPQHF	TRBJ1-5	13	TRBV7-2
CASSIVLKGPGDEQFF	TRBJ2-1	16	TRBV19
CASSQQTDTYEQYF	TRBJ2-7	14	TRBV12-3/TRBV12-4
CASSQFDGESYNEQFF	TRBJ2-1	16	TRBV4-1
CASSSPGPHGELFF	TRBJ2-2	14	TRBV12-3/TRBV12-4
CASSQSGPTYGYTF	TRBJ1-2	14	TRBV4-1
CASSQDYGGASSYNEQFF	TRBJ2-1	18	TRBV4-3
CASRINRGQWGYNEQFF	TRBJ2-1	17	TRBV6-5
CASSQDLGPKQDYGYTF	TRBJ1-2	17	TRBV4-3
CASSLRLAGGNEQFF	TRBJ2-1	15	TRBV27